Below, 3 T cell receptor beta chains from the same sample are listed, as sequenced in a study of CD8 T cells in ankylosing spondylitis. TCRdb fed the 5' RACE reads into MiXCR, producing one record per CDR3 protein. The repertoire holds some 130,000 distinct CDR3 sequences, with about an eighth as singletons. Sequenced material: blood, either unsorted or a sorted T cell fraction (not recorded which). These receptors were taken from a female donor with ankylosing spondylitis or in good health (not recorded which).

This clonotype was observed many times. The chain is built from TRBV20-1 and TRBJ2-3; TRBD2 agrees at 7 bases. The CDR3 is 16 amino acids. The V gene's germline CDR1 is DFQATT and CDR2 SNEGSKA (reference sequence). The ends lost 0 bases at V and 0 bases at J; junction bases unmatched: 6. As DNA, the CDR3 is TGCAGTGCTAGAGATGAAGCGGGATCTAGCACAGATACGCAGTATTTT. Protein sequence: CSARDEAGSSTDTQYF.

A word on this clonotype: A read error may explain this, as a much larger clone is one base away. V gene TRBV29-1 combines with J gene TRBJ1-5; the match to TRBD1 covers 7 bases. Germline V gene data show CDR1 as SQVTM and CDR2 as ANQGSEA. The V segment lost 8 bases and the J segment 4 bases; nucleotides outside the gene matches: 11. The CDR3 runs 14 residues. The CDR3 loop is CSIVEGAGNQPQHF. DNA for the CDR3: TGCAGCATTGTAGAGGGGGCCGGTAATCAGCCCCAGCATTTT. Using reference TRBV29-1 and TRBJ1-5 for the parts outside the CDR3, the full variable domain is SAVISQKPSRDICQRGTSLTIQCQVDSQVTMMFWYRQQPGQSLTLIATANQGSEATYESGFVIDKFPISRPNLTFSTLTVSNMSPEDSSIYLCSIVEGAGNQPQHFGDGTRLSIL.

This clonotype was counted ten times or more. V is TRBV7-8 and J is TRBJ1-1; D remains unclear. V gave up 3 bases and J gave up 8 bases, with 7 bases separating them. Looked up from germline, CDR1 is SGHVS and CDR2 is FQNEAQ. The CDR3 length is 11 residues. DNA of the CDR3: TGTGCCAGCAGCTTTGGGCTCGAAGCTTTCTTT. Its translation: CASSFGLEAFF.